This is a list of T cell receptor beta chains from one sample in a study of T cell repertoires in cytomegalovirus infection. One entry per CDR3 protein results from TCRdb running MiXCR on the reads. This sample has 490,000 or so distinct CDR3 sequences, with around 10% found just once. The source material was PBMCs. These receptors originate from a human donor in good health (CMV status not recorded). Some clones in this sample may be carry-over from other donors' samples. Each CDR3 is given with its conserved first and last residue. Fields, in order: CDR3 DNA, CDR3 protein, V gene, J gene, D gene, CDR3 length, clone size. The D gene is left open where the match is weak. Some rows have no size entry. The others give once, few or many, or a class for an expanded clone.

CDR3nt: TGTGCCAGCAGCTTAGCAGAGAAAGCTTTCTTT
CDR3aa: CASSLAEKAFF
v_gene: TRBV7-2
j_gene: TRBJ1-1
d_gene: NA
len: 11
abundance: many

CDR3nt: TGCGCCAGCAGCCAAGTGGAGTGGGATGAAAAACTGTTTTTT
CDR3aa: CASSQVEWDEKLFF
v_gene: TRBV4-1
j_gene: TRBJ1-4
d_gene: NA
len: 14
abundance: NA

CDR3nt: TGTGCCAGCACTCCAGTTCTAGTCCCCAATGAGCAGTTCTTC
CDR3aa: CASTPVLVPNEQFF
v_gene: TRBV7-9
j_gene: TRBJ2-1
d_gene: NA
len: 14
abundance: many

CDR3nt: TGTGCCAGCAGCCCCGGATCCGTCACCTACGAGCAGTACTTC
CDR3aa: CASSPGSVTYEQYF
v_gene: TRBV7-2
j_gene: TRBJ2-7
d_gene: NA
len: 14
abundance: many

CDR3nt: TGTGCCGGGGCCCCGGGGCCCGAGGAAGAGCAGTACTTC
CDR3aa: CAGAPGPEEEQYF
v_gene: TRBV6-9
j_gene: TRBJ2-7
d_gene: NA
len: 13
abundance: NA

CDR3nt: TGTGCCATCAGTGAGTCCCTAAGCAATGAGCAGTTCTTC
CDR3aa: CAISESLSNEQFF
v_gene: TRBV10-3
j_gene: TRBJ2-1
d_gene: NA
len: 13
abundance: many

CDR3nt: TGTGCCAGCAGGTTGCGGCAAGTACAAGCGGGAGGAGACCCCTACAATGAGCAGTTCTTC
CDR3aa: CASRLRQVQAGGDPYNEQFF
v_gene: TRBV12-3/TRBV12-4
j_gene: TRBJ2-1
d_gene: TRBD2
len: 20
abundance: many

CDR3nt: TGTGCCAGCAGCTTAGGGGGGGAATCCGGCTACACCTTC
CDR3aa: CASSLGGESGYTF
v_gene: TRBV7-9
j_gene: TRBJ1-2
d_gene: NA
len: 13
abundance: many

CDR3nt: TGTGCCAGCAGCTTAGGGGGACTCCCTAGTTGGGATCAGCCCCAGCATTTT
CDR3aa: CASSLGGLPSWDQPQHF
v_gene: TRBV7-9
j_gene: TRBJ1-5
d_gene: NA
len: 17
abundance: many

CDR3nt: TGTGCCAGCAGTGAGATGGGGACCCCGTCAGATACGCAGTATTTT
CDR3aa: CASSEMGTPSDTQYF
v_gene: TRBV2
j_gene: TRBJ2-3
d_gene: NA
len: 15
abundance: NA

CDR3nt: TGTGCCAGTAGTACGACAGGTCTCGCCACTGAAGCTTTCTTT
CDR3aa: CASSTTGLATEAFF
v_gene: TRBV19
j_gene: TRBJ1-1
d_gene: NA
len: 14
abundance: NA

CDR3nt: TGCAGTGCTAGAGATCCGGGCAGCTTGGATAATTCACCCCTCCACTTT
CDR3aa: CSARDPGSLDNSPLHF
v_gene: TRBV20-1
j_gene: TRBJ1-6
d_gene: NA
len: 16
abundance: many

CDR3nt: TGTGCCAGCAGTGAGCTACAGGGCACCTATGGCTACACCTTC
CDR3aa: CASSELQGTYGYTF
v_gene: TRBV2
j_gene: TRBJ1-2
d_gene: NA
len: 14
abundance: many

CDR3nt: TGTGCCAGCAGCATCCGACAGGGGCGGACTGAAGCTTTCTTT
CDR3aa: CASSIRQGRTEAFF
v_gene: TRBV11-2
j_gene: TRBJ1-1
d_gene: TRBD1
len: 14
abundance: many

CDR3nt: TGTGCCAGCAGCTTGGGACCGGGCTATGGCTACACCTTC
CDR3aa: CASSLGPGYGYTF
v_gene: TRBV5-6
j_gene: TRBJ1-2
d_gene: NA
len: 13
abundance: few